The 22 T cell receptor beta chains below all came from one sample that was sequenced in a study of blood T cells in healthy people across ages. A sample-barcoded 5' primer and a J-beta primer mix were used in a second PCR of roughly 6 to 12 cycles. From the 5' RACE reads, TCRdb called clonotypes with MiXCR, one entry per CDR3 protein. The table has 1.5 million to 2 million distinct CDR3 sequences, approximately 28% seen once. The sequencing sample was made of blood. The receptors stem from a woman in her twenties or thirties in good health.

The chain combines TRBV4-2 with TRBJ2-2; D assignment may be TRBD1 or TRBD2 (5 bases each). Germline V gene lookup returns CDR1 LGHNA and CDR2 YNFKEQ. The V and J ends lost 5 bases and 2 bases respectively, with 21 bases between them. This CDR3 is 18 amino acids long. The CDR3 DNA reads TGTGCCAGCAGCGCTCCCTACGGGGACCCGTCAAACACCGGGGAGCTGTTTTTT. This translates into CASSAPYGDPSNTGELFF.

The CDR3: CASRKQGANTEAFF. CDR3 nucleotides: TGTGCCAGCAGAAAACAGGGGGCGAACACTGAAGCTTTCTTT. The rearrangement joins TRBV5-6 to TRBJ1-1, with 9 bases aligning to TRBD1. J gave up 1 base and V 5 bases, and 3 bases lay outside the gene matches. The CDR3 sequence is 14 residues long. Per the germline V gene, CDR1 is SGHDT and CDR2 is YYEEEE. Full variable domain (missing parts from reference TRBV5-6 and TRBJ1-1): DAGVTQSPTHLIKTRGQQVTLRCSPKSGHDTVSWYQQALGQGPQFIFQYYEEEERQRGNFPDRFSGHQFPNYSSELNVNALLLGDSALYLCASRKQGANTEAFFGQGTRLTVV.

The chain couples TRBV7-9 to TRBJ2-7; D is unclear. Germline assignment: CDR1 SEHNR and CDR2 FQNEAQ (reference sequence). The CDR3 spans 13 residues. Trimming left V 1 base short and J 2 bases short, with 6 bases between. In DNA form, the CDR3 reads TGTGCCAGCAGCTTAGTGGTAACCTACGAGCAGTACTTC. This gives the protein CASSLVVTYEQYF.

There are many counts of this clonotype. This sequence joins TRBV9 and TRBJ2-7, with 7 nucleotides matching TRBD2. Germline V CDR1 and CDR2: SGDLS, YYNGEE. V shed 2 bases, J shed 3 bases, and the junction held 8 bases outside the gene matches. The CDR3 consists of 15 residues. The CDR3, as DNA: TGTGCCAGCAGCGTTGTGGGGGGGGTCGGCTACGAGCAGTACTTC. Encoded protein: CASSVVGGVGYEQYF.

A remark on this clonotype: Mismatch with germline at one junction end may stem from a read error. The J gene is TRBJ2-1, the V gene TRBV10-3, with 13 nucleotides matching TRBD2. The CDR3 consists of 15 residues. CDR1 ENHRY and CDR2 SYGVKD come from the germline V gene. The CDR3 sequence: CVISGTSGTYTEQFF. The CDR3 coding sequence is TGTGTCATCAGCGGGACTAGCGGGACATACACTGAGCAGTTCTTC.

The V and J genes are TRBV21-1 and TRBJ2-7; the table names TRBD1, a call not compared with the DNA. TRBV21-1 represents a pseudogene. The CDR3 consists of 16 residues. CDR3 sequence: CASSSKTGTLDYEQYV. CDR3 DNA sequence: TGTGCCAGCAGCTCTAAGACCGGGACGTTGGACTACGAGCAGTACGTC.

Comments on this clonotype: A read error may account for a junction end that differs from germline. The V gene is TRBV5-1, the J gene TRBJ2-5; D is possibly TRBD2 (5 bases). Germline V gene lookup returns CDR1 SGHRS and CDR2 YFSETQ. The CDR3 length is 15 residues. In DNA form, the CDR3 reads TGCGTCAGCAGCTCTTTCCGGGAACCCGAAGAGACCCAGTACTTC. Translated: CVSSSFREPEETQYF.

This clonotype was counted between two and nine times. V is TRBV28 and J is TRBJ2-1, with 7 positions matching TRBD2. Germline values: CDR1 MDHEN, CDR2 SYDVKM. The trim removed 6 bases at V and 6 bases at J, leaving 11 bases unmatched. The length of the CDR3 is 15 residues. In DNA form, the CDR3 reads TGTGCCAGCAGCTCCCGGGGGGACTCTCTCAATGAGCAGTTCTTC. This codes for CASSSRGDSLNEQFF.

The chain employs TRBV27 and TRBJ2-3; 12 bases are shared with TRBD2. The CDR3 contains 17 residues. J was trimmed by 2 bases and V by 5 bases; bases with no gene match: 8. CDR1 is MNHEY and CDR2 is SMNVEV in the germline V gene (reference sequence). CDR3 nucleotide sequence: TGTGCCAGCAGTCTAGATGGACTAGCGGGGAACACAGATACGCAGTATTTT. This gives the protein CASSLDGLAGNTDTQYF.

V gene TRBV10-2 combines with J gene TRBJ2-1; D remains ambiguous. CDR3 size: 15 residues. The germline V and J ends were trimmed by 2 bases and 2 bases, with 10 bases remaining between them. CDR1 and CDR2 from the germline V gene are WSHSY and SAAADI. In DNA, the CDR3 is TGCGCCAGCAGTGAGATTCCTACCACCTACAATGAGCAGTTCTTC. This gives the protein CASSEIPTTYNEQFF.

This clonotype was detected a few times. The chain carries TRBV20-1 and TRBJ1-1; no clear D. CDR1 and CDR2 (germline): DFQATT, SNEGSKA (reference sequence). Trimming took 3 bases from V and 1 from J, leaving 9 bases between them. CDR3 length equals 13 residues. CDR3 nucleotide sequence: TGCAGTGCTAGTCTGGCGGGGAACACTGAAGCTTTCTTT. Protein: CSASLAGNTEAFF.

This chain uses TRBV28 with TRBJ2-4; 9 nucleotides match TRBD1. The assigned J gene may be wrong: the sequence end matches TRBJ2-7 better. Per the germline V gene, CDR1 is MDHEN and CDR2 is SYDVKM. The CDR3 totals 15 residues. The CDR3 spells CASRERDRAGYEQYF. Written as DNA, the CDR3 is TGTGCCAGCAGGGAGAGGGACAGGGCTGGATACGAGCAGTACTTC.

The rearrangement uses TRBV20-1 and TRBJ1-5; maybe TRBD1 (6 bases). Trimming pared 3 bases from V and 1 base from J, leaving 13 bases between. The CDR3 extends over 15 amino acids. In germline, CDR1 is DFQATT, CDR2 SNEGSKA (reference sequence). The CDR3 region has the DNA TGCAGTGCTAGGAGCCCGGGGGCAAGCAATCAGCCCCAGCATTTT. Translation: CSARSPGASNQPQHF.

This clonotype came up a few times. A junction end diverges from the germline sequence, so it may reflect a read error. The V call is TRBV7-9, the J call TRBJ2-7; 9 nucleotides align to TRBD1. The J call may not be correct, given that the DNA end is closer to TRBJ2-5. Germline lookup yields CDR1 SEHNR and CDR2 FQNEAQ (reference sequence). The CDR3 length is 14 residues. The CDR3 loop reads CAGSFETGGRTQYF. For the CDR3, the DNA is TGTGCCGGCAGCTTCGAGACAGGGGGGCGGACCCAGTACTTC.

The chain employs TRBV29-1 and TRBJ2-1; 15 positions agree with TRBD2. The germline CDR1 and CDR2 sequences are SQVTM and ANQGSEA. The CDR3 is 17 amino acids. The V segment lost 7 bases and the J segment 2 bases; nucleotides outside the gene matches: 9. DNA of the CDR3: TGCAGCGCCACCGGGACTAGCGGGGGGCGAGCCTACAATGAGCAGTTCTTC. This sequence encodes CSATGTSGGRAYNEQFF.

This clonotype was seen a few times. This chain joins TRBV29-1 and TRBJ1-2; no firm D call. With 1 base removed from V and 6 bases from J, the gap between germline ends came to 27 bases. The CDR3 covers 18 residues. Looked up from germline, CDR1 is SQVTM and CDR2 is ANQGSEA. CDR3 nucleotide sequence: TGCAGCGTTGAAGTCGCCACGGCGGGAGTACTCGGGAACCATGGCTACACCTTC. Translating it yields CSVEVATAGVLGNHGYTF.

There are a few counts of this clonotype. The chain recombines TRBV20-1 with TRBJ2-7; 11 nucleotides agree with TRBD2. J lost 5 bases, V lost 5 bases, and 8 bases had no gene match. CDR3 length equals 14 residues. Germline V gene lookup returns CDR1 DFQATT and CDR2 SNEGSKA (reference sequence). The CDR3 DNA reads as TGCAGTGCTTGCAGGACTAGCGGGTTTGACGAGCAGTACTTC. Protein product: CSACRTSGFDEQYF.

This clonotype was seen many times. The chain combines TRBV2 with TRBJ2-3; no reliable D call. With 6 bases removed from V and 3 bases from J, the gap between germline ends came to 13 bases. The CDR3 is made up of 14 amino acids. In germline, CDR1 is SNHLY, CDR2 FYNNEI. The CDR3 reads CASSAGGLTDTQYF. The CDR3 bases are TGTGCCAGCAGCGCAGGCGGTCTAACAGATACGCAGTATTTT.

This clonotype was observed at least ten times. The chain combines TRBV7-2 with TRBJ2-3; D might be TRBD2 (5 bases). V shed 3 bases and J shed 0 bases, with 7 bases lying between them. The CDR3 length is 14 residues. The germline CDR1 and CDR2 sequences are SGHTA and FQGNSA. The CDR3 here is CASSFGLSTDTQYF. The CDR3, as DNA: TGTGCCAGCAGCTTTGGACTGAGCACAGATACGCAGTATTTT.

This clonotype was observed many times. The chain links TRBV10-3 to TRBJ1-5; TRBD1 matches 8 bases. V trimming: 5 bases; J trimming: 0 bases; junction bases outside the gene matches: 3. The CDR3 covers 15 residues. Germline CDR1 ENHRY, CDR2 SYGVKD. The CDR3: CAISPGQDSNQPQHF. CDR3 DNA sequence: TGTGCCATCAGTCCGGGACAGGATAGCAATCAGCCCCAGCATTTT.

This clonotype was counted between two and nine times. J is TRBJ2-1 and V is TRBV20-1; D possibly corresponds to TRBD2 (7 bases). V gave up 5 bases and J gave up 0 bases, with 14 bases separating them. The CDR3 loop spans 15 amino acids. Looked up from germline, CDR1 is DFQATT and CDR2 is SNEGSKA (reference sequence). CDR3 amino acids: CSAGQPGGSYNEQFF. CDR3 bases: TGCAGTGCTGGACAGCCGGGGGGCTCCTACAATGAGCAGTTCTTC.

This clonotype has ten or more counts. The rearrangement links TRBV20-1 to TRBJ2-4; D tentatively reads TRBD1 or TRBD2 (6 bases each). The CDR3 sequence is 13 residues long. Germline-derived CDR1 and CDR2 are DFQATT and SNEGSKA (reference sequence). With 0 bases removed from V and 12 bases from J, the gap between germline ends came to 15 bases. CDR3: CSARDPSPGAQYF. The CDR3 region has the DNA TGCAGTGCTAGAGATCCAAGCCCGGGGGCTCAGTACTTC.